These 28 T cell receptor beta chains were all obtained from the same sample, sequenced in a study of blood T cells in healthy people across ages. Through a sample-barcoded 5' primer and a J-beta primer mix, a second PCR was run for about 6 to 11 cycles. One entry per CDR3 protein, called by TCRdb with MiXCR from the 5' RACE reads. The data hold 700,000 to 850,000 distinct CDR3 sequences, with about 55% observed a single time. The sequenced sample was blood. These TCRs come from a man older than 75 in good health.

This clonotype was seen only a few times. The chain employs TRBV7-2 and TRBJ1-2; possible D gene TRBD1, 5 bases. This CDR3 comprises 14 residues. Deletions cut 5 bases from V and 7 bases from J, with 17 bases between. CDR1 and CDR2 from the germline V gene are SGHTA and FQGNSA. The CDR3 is CASSRDLVYGGYTF. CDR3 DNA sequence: TGTGCCAGCAGCCGGGACCTGGTTTATGGTGGCTACACCTTC. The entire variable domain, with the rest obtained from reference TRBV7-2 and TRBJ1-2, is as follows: GAGVSQSPSNKVTEKGKDVELRCDPISGHTALYWYRQSLGQGLEFLIYFQGNSAPDKSGLPSDRFSAERTGGSVSTLTIQRTQQEDSAVYLCASSRDLVYGGYTFGSGTRLTVV.

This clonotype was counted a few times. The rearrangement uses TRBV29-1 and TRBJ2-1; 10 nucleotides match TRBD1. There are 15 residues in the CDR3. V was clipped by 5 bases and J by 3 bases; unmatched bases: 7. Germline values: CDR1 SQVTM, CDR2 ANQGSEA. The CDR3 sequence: CSVLTGGALYNEQFF. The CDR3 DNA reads TGCAGCGTTTTGACAGGGGGCGCGCTCTACAATGAGCAGTTCTTC.

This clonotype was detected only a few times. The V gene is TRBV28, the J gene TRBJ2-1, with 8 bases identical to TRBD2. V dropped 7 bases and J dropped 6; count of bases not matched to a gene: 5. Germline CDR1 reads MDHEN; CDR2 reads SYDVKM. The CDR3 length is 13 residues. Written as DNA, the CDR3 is TGTGCCAGCACCAAGCGGGAGTTCAATGAGCAGTTCTTC. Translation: CASTKREFNEQFF.

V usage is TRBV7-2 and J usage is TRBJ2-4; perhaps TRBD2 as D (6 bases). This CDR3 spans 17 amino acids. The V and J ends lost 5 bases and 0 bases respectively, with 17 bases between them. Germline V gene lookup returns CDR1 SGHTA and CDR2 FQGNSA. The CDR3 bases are TGTGCCAGCAGCCCTTGGGGAGCGGGTCTAGCCAAAAACATTCAGTACTTC. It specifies CASSPWGAGLAKNIQYF. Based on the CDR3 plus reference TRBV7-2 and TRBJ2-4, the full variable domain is GAGVSQSPSNKVTEKGKDVELRCDPISGHTALYWYRQSLGQGLEFLIYFQGNSAPDKSGLPSDRFSAERTGGSVSTLTIQRTQQEDSAVYLCASSPWGAGLAKNIQYFGAGTRLSVL.

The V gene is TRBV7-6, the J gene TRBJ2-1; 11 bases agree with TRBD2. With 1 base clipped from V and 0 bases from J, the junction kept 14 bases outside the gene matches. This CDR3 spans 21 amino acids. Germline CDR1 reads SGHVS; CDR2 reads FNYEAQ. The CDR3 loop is CASSLVLGTSGTKSSYNEQFF. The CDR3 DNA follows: TGTGCCAGCAGCTTAGTGTTAGGGACTAGCGGAACTAAGAGCTCCTACAATGAGCAGTTCTTC.

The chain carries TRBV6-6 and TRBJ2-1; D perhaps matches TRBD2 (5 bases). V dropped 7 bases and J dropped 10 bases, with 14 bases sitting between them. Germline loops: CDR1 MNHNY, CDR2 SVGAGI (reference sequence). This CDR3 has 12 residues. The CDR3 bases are TGTGCCAGCACGTCCGGGATGGGCGAGCAGTTCTTC. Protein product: CASTSGMGEQFF.

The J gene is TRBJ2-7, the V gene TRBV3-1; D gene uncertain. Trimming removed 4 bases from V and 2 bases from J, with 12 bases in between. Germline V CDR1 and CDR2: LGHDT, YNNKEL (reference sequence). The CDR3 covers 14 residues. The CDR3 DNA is TGTGCCAGCAGCCCTCCCCGGGCCCCCTACGAGCAGTACTTC. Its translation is CASSPPRAPYEQYF.

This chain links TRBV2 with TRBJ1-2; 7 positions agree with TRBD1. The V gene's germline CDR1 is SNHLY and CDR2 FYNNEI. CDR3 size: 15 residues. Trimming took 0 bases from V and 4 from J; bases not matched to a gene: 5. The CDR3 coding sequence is TGTGCCAGCAGTGAAGCGACAGGGTTAAGCTATGGCTACACCTTC. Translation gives CASSEATGLSYGYTF.

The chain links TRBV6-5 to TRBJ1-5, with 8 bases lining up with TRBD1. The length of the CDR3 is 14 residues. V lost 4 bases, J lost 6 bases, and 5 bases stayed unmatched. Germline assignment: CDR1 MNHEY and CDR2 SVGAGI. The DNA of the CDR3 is TGTGCCAGCAGTTTGACAGGGGTCGGTCAGCCCCAGCATTTT. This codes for CASSLTGVGQPQHF.

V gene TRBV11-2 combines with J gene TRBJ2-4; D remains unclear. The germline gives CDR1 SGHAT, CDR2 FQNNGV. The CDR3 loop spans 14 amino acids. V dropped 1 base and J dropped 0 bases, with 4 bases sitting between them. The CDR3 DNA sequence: TGTGCCAGCAGCTTAGGTTCAGCCAAAAACATTCAGTACTTC. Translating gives CASSLGSAKNIQYF.

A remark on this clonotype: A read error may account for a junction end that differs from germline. The CDR3 reads CASSRDSGVGSYEQYF. The CDR3 nucleotides are TGCGCCAGCAGCAGAGATAGCGGGGTCGGCTCCTACGAGCAGTACTTC. The chain recombines TRBV7-8 with TRBJ2-7, with 8 bases fitting TRBD2. This CDR3 is built from 16 residues. Germline CDR1 is SGHVS and CDR2 is FQNEAQ.

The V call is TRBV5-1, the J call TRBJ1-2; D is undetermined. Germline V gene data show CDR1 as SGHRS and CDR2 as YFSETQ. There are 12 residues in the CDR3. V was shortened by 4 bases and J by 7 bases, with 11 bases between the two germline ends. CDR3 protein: CASSPARSGYTF. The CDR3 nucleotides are TGCGCCAGCAGCCCGGCCCGGAGTGGCTACACCTTC.

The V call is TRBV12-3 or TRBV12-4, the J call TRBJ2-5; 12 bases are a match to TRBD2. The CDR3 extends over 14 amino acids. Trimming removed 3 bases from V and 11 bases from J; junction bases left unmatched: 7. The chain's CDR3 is CASSLTSGSFEQYF. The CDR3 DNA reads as TGTGCCAGCAGTTTGACTAGCGGGAGCTTTGAGCAGTACTTC.

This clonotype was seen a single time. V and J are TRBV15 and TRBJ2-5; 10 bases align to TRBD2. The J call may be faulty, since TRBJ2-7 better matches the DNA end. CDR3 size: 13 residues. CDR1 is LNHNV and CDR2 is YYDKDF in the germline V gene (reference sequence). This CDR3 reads CATSGSGRYEQYF. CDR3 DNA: TGTGCCACCAGCGGTAGCGGGAGGTACGAGCAGTACTTC.

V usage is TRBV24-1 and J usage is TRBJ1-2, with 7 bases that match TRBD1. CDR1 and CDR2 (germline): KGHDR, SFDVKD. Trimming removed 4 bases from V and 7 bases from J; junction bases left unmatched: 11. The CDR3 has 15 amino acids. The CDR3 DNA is TGTGCCACCAGTGACACCAACGACAGGGAGGGTGGCTACACCTTC. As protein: CATSDTNDREGGYTF.

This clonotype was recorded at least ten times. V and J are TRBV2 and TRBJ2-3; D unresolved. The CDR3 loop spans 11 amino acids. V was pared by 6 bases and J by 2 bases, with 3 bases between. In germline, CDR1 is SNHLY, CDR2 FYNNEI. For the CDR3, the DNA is TGTGCCAGCAGGAACACAGATACGCAGTATTTT. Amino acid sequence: CASRNTDTQYF.

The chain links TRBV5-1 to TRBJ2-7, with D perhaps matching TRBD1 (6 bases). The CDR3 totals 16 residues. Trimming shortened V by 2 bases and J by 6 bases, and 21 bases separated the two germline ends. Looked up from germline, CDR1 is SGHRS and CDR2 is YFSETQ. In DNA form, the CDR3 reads TGCGCCAGCAGCTTTCGGGGCCAGGGGAGCATGGGCGAGCAGTACTTC. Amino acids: CASSFRGQGSMGEQYF.

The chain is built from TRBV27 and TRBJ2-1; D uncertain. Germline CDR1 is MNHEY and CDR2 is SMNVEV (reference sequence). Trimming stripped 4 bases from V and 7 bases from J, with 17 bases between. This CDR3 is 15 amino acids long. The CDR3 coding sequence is TGTGCCAGCAGTTCCCGGGCCATGGGCCTTAATGAGCAGTTCTTC. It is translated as CASSSRAMGLNEQFF.

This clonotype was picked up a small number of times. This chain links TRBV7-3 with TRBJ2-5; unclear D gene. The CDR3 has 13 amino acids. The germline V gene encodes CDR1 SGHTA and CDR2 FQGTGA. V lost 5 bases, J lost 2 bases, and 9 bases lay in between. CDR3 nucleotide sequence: TGTGCCAGCAGCCCCGAAGGGCAAGAGACCCAGTACTTC. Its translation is CASSPEGQETQYF.

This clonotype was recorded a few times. The CDR3 nucleotides read TGCGCCAGCAGCCAAGATTCGACGTTTCGAAGCCACGAGCAGTACTTC. Its protein is CASSQDSTFRSHEQYF. The rearrangement links TRBV4-1 to TRBJ2-7; D is unresolved. This CDR3 spans 16 amino acids. The germline CDR1 and CDR2 sequences are MGHRA and YSYEKL. Trimming removed 0 bases at V and 5 bases at J, with 17 bases between.

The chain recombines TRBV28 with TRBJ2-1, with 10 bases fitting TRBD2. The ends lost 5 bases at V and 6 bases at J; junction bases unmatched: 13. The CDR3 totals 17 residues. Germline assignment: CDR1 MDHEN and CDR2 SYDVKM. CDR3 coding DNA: TGTGCCAGCAGTCCTACCCTCGATTTAGCGGGAGGCAATGAGCAGTTCTTC. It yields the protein CASSPTLDLAGGNEQFF.

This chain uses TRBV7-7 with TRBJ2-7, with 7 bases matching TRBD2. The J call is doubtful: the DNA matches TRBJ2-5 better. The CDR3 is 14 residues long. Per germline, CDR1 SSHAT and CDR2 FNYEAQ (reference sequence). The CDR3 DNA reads TGTGCCAGCAGTCCAGAATGGGGAGGGGAGACCCAGTACTTC. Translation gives CASSPEWGGETQYF.

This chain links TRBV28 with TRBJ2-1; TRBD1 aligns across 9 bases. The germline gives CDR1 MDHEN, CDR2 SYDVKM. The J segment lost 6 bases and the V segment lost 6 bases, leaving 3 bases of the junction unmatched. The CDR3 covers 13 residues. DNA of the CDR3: TGTGCCAGCAGGGGGACAGGGTCCAATGAGCAGTTCTTC. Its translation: CASRGTGSNEQFF.

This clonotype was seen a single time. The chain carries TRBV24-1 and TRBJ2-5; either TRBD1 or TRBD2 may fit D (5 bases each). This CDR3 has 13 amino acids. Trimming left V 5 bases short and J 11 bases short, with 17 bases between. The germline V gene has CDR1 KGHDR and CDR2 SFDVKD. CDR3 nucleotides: TGTGCCACCAGTGTAGGGACGGTCAATGAGCAGTACTTC. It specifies CATSVGTVNEQYF.

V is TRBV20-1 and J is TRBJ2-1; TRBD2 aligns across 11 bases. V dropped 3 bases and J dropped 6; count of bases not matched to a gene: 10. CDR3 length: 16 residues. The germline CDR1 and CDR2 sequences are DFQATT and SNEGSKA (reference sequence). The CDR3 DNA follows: TGCAGTGCTAGGGACGTTAGCGGGAGGGCGGGCAATGAGCAGTTCTTC. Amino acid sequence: CSARDVSGRAGNEQFF.

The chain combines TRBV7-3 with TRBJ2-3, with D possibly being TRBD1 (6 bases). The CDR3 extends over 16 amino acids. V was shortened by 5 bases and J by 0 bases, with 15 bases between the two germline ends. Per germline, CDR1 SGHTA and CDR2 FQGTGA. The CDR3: CASSTQDSPSTDTQYF. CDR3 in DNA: TGTGCCAGCAGCACCCAGGACAGCCCTAGCACAGATACGCAGTATTTT.

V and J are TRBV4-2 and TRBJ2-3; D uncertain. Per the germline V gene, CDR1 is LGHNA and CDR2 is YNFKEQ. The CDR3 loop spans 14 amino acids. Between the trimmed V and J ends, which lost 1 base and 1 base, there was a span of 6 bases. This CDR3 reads CASSQAGRTDTQYF. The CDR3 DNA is TGTGCCAGCAGCCAAGCCGGCCGCACAGATACGCAGTATTTT.

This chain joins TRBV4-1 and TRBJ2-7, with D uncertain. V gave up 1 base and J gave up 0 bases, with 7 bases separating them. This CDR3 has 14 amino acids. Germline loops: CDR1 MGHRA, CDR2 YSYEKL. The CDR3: CASSQGSYSYEQYF. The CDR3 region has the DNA TGCGCCAGCAGCCAAGGGTCGTACTCCTACGAGCAGTACTTC.